A selection of T cell receptor beta chains follows, all from one sample in a study of OX40 agonist ivuxolimab in advanced cancers. TCRdb's copy holds only in-frame clones and misses some; the assay was immunoSEQ multiplex PCR. The sample yields fewer than 85,000 clones, about 85% seen once. The material was CD4+ or CD8+ T cells sorted from blood, obtained in a trial of the OX40 agonist ivuxolimab. Receptors were obtained from an adult with an advanced solid tumor such as melanoma, head and neck, liver or kidney cancer. CDR3s include the opening cysteine and the closing phenylalanine or tryptophan. The order of the fields is V gene, D gene, J gene, clone size, CDR3 protein, CDR3 DNA. A D gene is named only where the DNA matches it firmly. Clone size is not always given. Where it is, it says once, few, many or a class for expanded clones.

v_call: TRBV6-5
d_call: -
j_call: TRBJ1-1
clone_size: -
cdr3_aa: CASSAEVQNTEAFF
cdr3_nt: TGTGCCAGCAGTGCGGAGGTACAGAACACTGAAGCTTTCTTT

v_call: TRBV4-3
d_call: -
j_call: TRBJ2-3
clone_size: -
cdr3_aa: CASSQEPGRRSTDTQYF
cdr3_nt: TGCGCCAGCAGCCAAGAACCAGGACGGAGGAGTACAGATACGCAGTATTTT

v_call: TRBV7-9
d_call: TRBD1
j_call: TRBJ2-4
clone_size: -
cdr3_aa: CASSLGTGLAKNIQYF
cdr3_nt: TGTGCCAGCAGCTTAGGGACAGGGTTAGCCAAAAACATTCAGTACTTC

v_call: TRBV5-8
d_call: TRBD2
j_call: TRBJ2-3
clone_size: -
cdr3_aa: CASSLVAGGPTDTQYF
cdr3_nt: TGTGCCAGCAGCTTGGTAGCGGGAGGGCCCACAGATACGCAGTATTTT

v_call: TRBV27
d_call: TRBD1
j_call: TRBJ1-6
clone_size: few
cdr3_aa: CASSLSWDRSSPLHF
cdr3_nt: TGTGCCAGCAGTTTATCCTGGGACAGGAGTTCACCCCTCCACTTT

v_call: TRBV18
d_call: TRBD1
j_call: TRBJ1-4
clone_size: -
cdr3_aa: CASSPSGQPNEKLFF
cdr3_nt: TGTGCCAGCTCACCATCGGGACAGCCCAATGAAAAACTGTTTTTT

v_call: TRBV10-3
d_call: -
j_call: TRBJ2-3
clone_size: -
cdr3_aa: CAISDRKGSPLTDTQYF
cdr3_nt: TGTGCCATCAGTGATCGTAAAGGGTCACCCCTCACAGATACGCAGTATTTT

v_call: TRBV27
d_call: TRBD2
j_call: TRBJ2-1
clone_size: once
cdr3_aa: CASSSGLAGQNEQFF
cdr3_nt: TGTGCCAGCAGTTCGGGACTAGCGGGCCAGAATGAGCAGTTCTTC

v_call: TRBV9
d_call: -
j_call: TRBJ1-1
clone_size: -
cdr3_aa: CASSVASVGGGGEAFF
cdr3_nt: TGTGCCAGCAGCGTCGCGTCCGTCGGCGGGGGGGGTGAAGCTTTCTTT

v_call: TRBV28
d_call: TRBD1
j_call: TRBJ1-5
clone_size: -
cdr3_aa: CASSRIGGRGRNQPQHF
cdr3_nt: TGTGCCAGCAGCCGTATCGGGGGCAGGGGGCGGAATCAGCCCCAGCATTTT

v_call: TRBV27
d_call: -
j_call: TRBJ2-5
clone_size: -
cdr3_aa: CASSLGRSRQETQYF
cdr3_nt: TGTGCCAGCAGTTTAGGGAGGAGTCGCCAAGAGACCCAGTACTTC

v_call: TRBV5-4
d_call: -
j_call: TRBJ2-3
clone_size: -
cdr3_aa: CASSGGASTDTQYF
cdr3_nt: TGTGCCAGCAGCGGGGGAGCTAGCACAGATACGCAGTATTTT

v_call: TRBV6-6
d_call: -
j_call: TRBJ1-4
clone_size: -
cdr3_aa: CASSGGGSEKLFF
cdr3_nt: TGTGCCAGCAGCGGGGGGGGAAGTGAAAAACTGTTTTTT

v_call: TRBV29-1
d_call: -
j_call: TRBJ2-2
clone_size: -
cdr3_aa: CSGANTGELFF
cdr3_nt: TGCAGCGGGGCAAACACCGGGGAGCTGTTTTTT

v_call: TRBV5-6
d_call: TRBD2
j_call: TRBJ2-1
clone_size: -
cdr3_aa: CASSLPLAGGPDEQFF
cdr3_nt: TGTGCCAGCAGCTTACCCCTAGCGGGGGGGCCGGATGAGCAGTTCTTC

v_call: TRBV11-2
d_call: -
j_call: TRBJ2-2
clone_size: -
cdr3_aa: CASSPRLDASGELFF
cdr3_nt: TGTGCCAGCAGCCCCCGACTAGATGCGAGCGGGGAGCTGTTTTTT

v_call: TRBV19
d_call: TRBD1
j_call: TRBJ1-1
clone_size: -
cdr3_aa: CASSRRGQEEAFF
cdr3_nt: TGTGCCAGTAGCCGGAGGGGACAGGAGGAAGCTTTCTTT

v_call: TRBV5-1
d_call: TRBD1
j_call: TRBJ2-1
clone_size: -
cdr3_aa: CASSPELTGGNEQFF
cdr3_nt: TGCGCCAGCAGCCCGGAGCTAACAGGGGGCAATGAGCAGTTCTTC

v_call: TRBV7-2
d_call: TRBD2
j_call: TRBJ2-7
clone_size: -
cdr3_aa: CASSLPAGGPEQYF
cdr3_nt: TGTGCCAGCAGCTTACCAGCGGGGGGGCCCGAGCAGTACTTC

v_call: TRBV28
d_call: -
j_call: TRBJ1-6
clone_size: -
cdr3_aa: CASSPGRQSSYNSPLHF
cdr3_nt: TGTGCCAGCAGCCCGGGACGGCAGAGCTCCTATAATTCACCCCTCCACTTT

v_call: TRBV2
d_call: -
j_call: TRBJ2-4
clone_size: -
cdr3_aa: CASSVRAAKNIQYF
cdr3_nt: TGTGCCAGCAGCGTACGAGCGGCCAAAAACATTCAGTACTTC

v_call: TRBV5-1
d_call: -
j_call: TRBJ2-7
clone_size: -
cdr3_aa: CASSLRVRGHEQYF
cdr3_nt: TGCGCCAGCAGCTTGAGGGTCAGGGGCCACGAGCAGTACTTC

v_call: TRBV2
d_call: -
j_call: TRBJ2-2
clone_size: -
cdr3_aa: CASSEEEPGWNTGELFF
cdr3_nt: TGTGCCAGCAGTGAAGAAGAGCCAGGGTGGAACACCGGGGAGCTGTTTTTT

v_call: TRBV28
d_call: -
j_call: TRBJ2-7
clone_size: -
cdr3_aa: CASRLSGSYSYEQYF
cdr3_nt: TGTGCCAGCAGACTAAGCGGGTCTTACTCCTACGAGCAGTACTTC

v_call: TRBV7-3
d_call: TRBD1
j_call: TRBJ1-2
clone_size: -
cdr3_aa: CASSAKTGVDNYGYTF
cdr3_nt: TGTGCCAGCAGCGCCAAGACAGGGGTGGATAACTATGGCTACACCTTC

v_call: TRBV5-8
d_call: -
j_call: TRBJ2-5
clone_size: -
cdr3_aa: CASAFDYQETQYF
cdr3_nt: TGTGCCAGCGCTTTTGACTACCAAGAGACCCAGTACTTC

v_call: TRBV30
d_call: -
j_call: TRBJ2-7
clone_size: -
cdr3_aa: CAWSAETEQYF
cdr3_nt: TGTGCCTGGAGTGCGGAGACCGAGCAGTACTTC

v_call: TRBV7-2
d_call: -
j_call: TRBJ1-3
clone_size: -
cdr3_aa: CASSQNSQGNTIYF
cdr3_nt: TGTGCCAGCAGCCAGAATTCACAGGGAAACACCATATATTTT

v_call: TRBV28
d_call: -
j_call: TRBJ1-5
clone_size: -
cdr3_aa: CASLEGGPYHSNQPQHF
cdr3_nt: TGTGCCAGCCTCGAGGGGGGACCCTACCATAGCAATCAGCCCCAGCATTTT

v_call: TRBV11-1
d_call: -
j_call: TRBJ2-2
clone_size: -
cdr3_aa: CASSQDSSNTGELFF
cdr3_nt: TGTGCCAGCAGCCAAGACAGTTCGAACACCGGGGAGCTGTTTTTT

v_call: TRBV2
d_call: TRBD2
j_call: TRBJ2-1
clone_size: -
cdr3_aa: CASSQTSGRAGEQFF
cdr3_nt: TGTGCCAGCAGTCAGACTAGCGGGAGGGCAGGTGAGCAGTTCTTC

v_call: TRBV7-9
d_call: -
j_call: TRBJ1-1
clone_size: -
cdr3_aa: CASSLGDEAFF
cdr3_nt: TGTGCCAGCAGCTTAGGAGATGAAGCTTTCTTT

v_call: TRBV18
d_call: -
j_call: TRBJ1-1
clone_size: -
cdr3_aa: CASSPVQGEAFF
cdr3_nt: TGTGCCAGCTCACCAGTACAGGGCGAAGCTTTCTTT

v_call: TRBV11-1
d_call: TRBD1
j_call: TRBJ2-7
clone_size: -
cdr3_aa: CASSPAGQGSYEQYF
cdr3_nt: TGTGCCAGCAGCCCAGCCGGACAGGGGAGCTACGAGCAGTACTTC

v_call: TRBV11-1
d_call: -
j_call: TRBJ2-7
clone_size: -
cdr3_aa: CASSWGAFSYEQYF
cdr3_nt: TGTGCCAGCAGCTGGGGGGCCTTCTCCTACGAGCAGTACTTC

v_call: TRBV9
d_call: -
j_call: TRBJ1-6
clone_size: -
cdr3_aa: CASSVEGRHSPLHF
cdr3_nt: TGTGCCAGCAGCGTAGAGGGAAGACATTCACCCCTCCACTTT

v_call: TRBV5-1
d_call: TRBD2
j_call: TRBJ2-5
clone_size: -
cdr3_aa: CASSLAGTSGSQETQYF
cdr3_nt: TGCGCCAGCAGCTTGGCCGGAACTAGCGGGTCCCAAGAGACCCAGTACTTC

v_call: TRBV19
d_call: -
j_call: TRBJ1-5
clone_size: -
cdr3_aa: CASRSGNQPQHF
cdr3_nt: TGTGCCAGTCGGTCCGGCAATCAGCCCCAGCATTTT

v_call: TRBV11-3
d_call: TRBD2
j_call: TRBJ2-7
clone_size: -
cdr3_aa: CASSFTSGIPTYEQYF
cdr3_nt: TGTGCCAGCAGCTTCACTAGCGGGATTCCCACCTACGAGCAGTACTTC

v_call: TRBV5-1
d_call: TRBD2
j_call: TRBJ2-1
clone_size: -
cdr3_aa: CASSLGLAGGGEQFF
cdr3_nt: TGCGCCAGCAGCTTAGGGCTAGCGGGAGGGGGTGAGCAGTTCTTC

v_call: TRBV7-7
d_call: -
j_call: TRBJ2-5
clone_size: medium-sized
cdr3_aa: CASSLEGSQETQYF
cdr3_nt: TGTGCCAGCAGCTTAGAGGGCAGCCAAGAGACCCAGTACTTC

v_call: TRBV6-5
d_call: -
j_call: TRBJ1-2
clone_size: -
cdr3_aa: CASRPGRGTVYGYTF
cdr3_nt: TGTGCCAGCCGACCCGGACGGGGAACTGTCTATGGCTACACCTTC